Following are 16 T cell receptor beta chains from one sample sequenced in a study of brain T cells in children with intractable seizures. Clones were read by immunoSEQ multiplex PCR, and TCRdb kept only the in-frame ones, dropping some. The data show fewer than 150,000 clones, with 94% seen just once and around 4.1% held by the top ten. The starting material was peripheral blood, obtained at surgery. The receptors were sampled from a boy in the first two years of life with hemimegalencephaly and intractable seizures.

The chain has TRBV18 and TRBJ2-5, with D possibly TRBD1 on 6 matching bases. From germline, CDR1 is KGHSH and CDR2 LQKENI. This CDR3 is built from 14 residues. Trimming left V 3 bases short and J 2 bases short, with 10 bases between. The CDR3 reads CASSPYREQETQYF. The DNA of the CDR3 is TGTGCCAGCTCACCCTACAGGGAACAAGAGACCCAGTACTTC. Combining the CDR3 with reference TRBV18 and TRBJ2-5 gives the whole variable domain NAGVMQNPRHLVRRRGQEARLRCSPMKGHSHVYWYRQLPEEGLKFMVYLQKENIIDESGMPKERFSAEFPKEGPSILRIQQVVRGDSAAYFCASSPYREQETQYFGPGTRLLVL.

This chain uses TRBV19 with TRBJ2-7, with TRBD1 matching over 9 bases. Germline CDR1 reads LNHDA; CDR2 reads SQIVND (reference sequence). Trimming at V came to 6 bases and at J to 6 bases, leaving 9 bases not matched to a gene. The CDR3 runs 14 residues. CDR3 bases: TGTGCCAGTAGGCTCGGGACAGGGTACGGCGAGCAGTACTTC. Protein: CASRLGTGYGEQYF.

The V and J genes are TRBV27 and TRBJ2-4; D is possibly TRBD2 (5 bases). V shed 0 bases and J shed 1 base, with 13 bases lying between them. The CDR3 has 17 amino acids. Germline CDR1 MNHEY, CDR2 SMNVEV (reference sequence). In nucleotides, the CDR3 is TGTGCCAGCAGTTTATCGAATGAGTGGAGGGCCAAAAACATTCAGTACTTC. This sequence encodes CASSLSNEWRAKNIQYF.

The chain carries TRBV3-1 (or the pseudogene TRBV3-2) and TRBJ2-7; the D gene is possibly TRBD1 (5 bases). In germline, CDR1 is LGHDT, CDR2 YNNKEL (reference sequence). This CDR3 has 13 amino acids. V lost 4 bases and J 7 bases, leaving 14 bases between the germline ends. As DNA, the CDR3 is TGTGCCAGCAGCCTGCAACCTCAGGGTGAGCAGTACTTC. Encoded protein: CASSLQPQGEQYF.

V usage is TRBV27 and J usage is TRBJ2-7, with TRBD2 matching 9 bases. Germline V gives CDR1 MNHEY, CDR2 SMNVEV (reference sequence). CDR3 length: 17 amino acids. V lost 3 bases, J lost 0 bases, and 9 bases stayed unmatched. CDR3 in DNA: TGTGCCAGCAGTTTTTTCCCTCTAGCGGGGAGCTCCTACGAGCAGTACTTC. This sequence encodes CASSFFPLAGSSYEQYF.

The chain joins TRBV2 to TRBJ2-1; D might be TRBD2 (7 bases). Germline lookup yields CDR1 SNHLY and CDR2 FYNNEI. V was trimmed by 1 base and J by 7 bases, leaving 14 bases between them. The CDR3 is made up of 15 amino acids. The CDR3 reads CASSEVRGAGNEQFF. The CDR3 coding sequence is TGTGCCAGCAGTGAAGTTCGGGGGGCGGGGAATGAGCAGTTCTTC.

V usage is TRBV24-1 and J usage is TRBJ2-2, with a weak D call TRBD1 (6 bases). This CDR3 has 15 residues. The germline V gene has CDR1 KGHDR and CDR2 SFDVKD. V was pared by 1 base and J by 7 bases, with 12 bases between. In DNA form, the CDR3 reads TGTGCCACCAGTGATTTAAGGGGGTTTATCGGGGAGCTGTTTTTT. Amino acid sequence: CATSDLRGFIGELFF.

The chain carries TRBV15 and TRBJ2-1; D is ambiguous. Looked up from germline, CDR1 is LNHNV and CDR2 is YYDKDF (reference sequence). The CDR3 runs to 15 residues. Deletions cut 0 bases from V and 7 bases from J, with 13 bases between. The chain's CDR3 is CATSRDYQSVNEQFF. CDR3 nucleotides: TGTGCCACCAGCAGAGATTATCAAAGTGTGAATGAGCAGTTCTTC.

This clone was recorded once. V is TRBV28 and J is TRBJ1-6; TRBD1 is a possible D gene (5 bases). The germline V and J ends were trimmed by 6 bases and 11 bases, with 20 bases remaining between them. The CDR3 is 15 amino acids. The V gene's germline CDR1 is MDHEN and CDR2 SYDVKM. CDR3 protein: CASRRWGNRGAPLHF. CDR3 DNA sequence: TGTGCCAGCAGAAGATGGGGGAACCGGGGGGCACCCCTCCACTTT.

This chain joins TRBV5-5 and TRBJ1-1; 8 positions agree with TRBD1. This CDR3 has 15 amino acids. Germline lookup yields CDR1 SGHKS and CDR2 YYEKEE (reference sequence). V gave up 6 bases and J gave up 3 bases; unmatched junction bases: 10. The CDR3 bases are TGTGCCAGCACCCAGACAGGGGCAATGGACACTGAAGCTTTCTTT. Protein: CASTQTGAMDTEAFF. Supplemented by reference TRBV5-5 and TRBJ1-1, the full variable domain reads DAGVTQSPTHLIKTRGQQVTLRCSPISGHKSVSWYQQVLGQGPQFIFQYYEKEERGRGNFPDRFSARQFPNYSSELNVNALLLGDSALYLCASTQTGAMDTEAFFGQGTRLTVV.

The rearrangement links TRBV4-3 to TRBJ2-7, with D perhaps being TRBD1 or TRBD2 (5 bases each). Trimming took off 3 bases at V and 6 bases at J, with 18 bases between the two ends. The CDR3 loop spans 15 amino acids. Germline V gene sequence: CDR1 LGHNA, CDR2 YSLEER. The CDR3 reads CASSHGTGTAGEQYF. As DNA, the CDR3 is TGCGCCAGCAGCCATGGAACCGGGACCGCGGGCGAGCAGTACTTC.

The CDR3 region has the DNA TGTGCCAGCAGTTTCGGGGAAGGGATCCATTCACCCCTCCACTTT. Its translation is CASSFGEGIHSPLHF. The J gene is TRBJ1-6, the V gene TRBV27; D not resolved. This CDR3 has 15 residues. The V and J ends lost 3 bases and 8 bases respectively, with 14 bases between them. The germline V gene encodes CDR1 MNHEY and CDR2 SMNVEV (reference sequence).

CDR3 amino acids: CASNPGTSGSNEQFF. DNA for the CDR3: TGTGCCAGCAACCCTGGGACTAGCGGGAGCAATGAGCAGTTCTTC. The V and J genes are TRBV7-8 and TRBJ2-1; TRBD2 aligns across 14 bases. The CDR3 is 15 amino acids. Germline CDR1 is SGHVS and CDR2 is FQNEAQ. V trimming: 7 bases; J trimming: 6 bases; junction bases outside the gene matches: 5.

The table lists this clone with a few counts. The genes are TRBV18 and TRBJ2-7; 14 bases match TRBD2. J lost 6 bases, V lost 3 bases, and 4 bases had no gene match. The CDR3 has 15 amino acids. Germline CDR1 and CDR2: KGHSH and LQKENI. The CDR3: CASSPTSGRAGEQYF. The CDR3 DNA reads TGTGCCAGCTCACCGACTAGCGGGAGGGCCGGCGAGCAGTACTTC.

The chain carries TRBV6-5 and TRBJ1-6; D is undetermined. The germline V and J ends were trimmed by 5 bases and 5 bases, with 13 bases remaining between them. Germline lookup yields CDR1 MNHEY and CDR2 SVGAGI. The CDR3 sequence is 15 residues long. CDR3 residues: CASSLQRANNSPLHF. The CDR3 DNA reads as TGTGCCAGCAGTCTGCAAAGGGCCAATAATTCACCCCTCCACTTT.

The genes are TRBV7-9 and TRBJ1-2, with D perhaps matching TRBD1 (5 bases). This CDR3 region has 12 residues. V was clipped by 8 bases and J by 8 bases, with 15 bases between them. Germline V CDR1 and CDR2: SEHNR, FQNEAQ (reference sequence). CDR3 DNA sequence: TGTGCCAGCCGCGGGGACGGCCGAGGCTACACCTTC. Translated: CASRGDGRGYTF. Filled out from reference TRBV7-9 and TRBJ1-2, the complete variable domain reads DTGVSQNPRHKITKRGQNVTFRCDPISEHNRLYWYRQTLGQGPEFLTYFQNEAQLEKSRLLSDRFSAERPKGSFSTLEIQRTEQGDSAMYLCASRGDGRGYTFGSGTRLTVV.